This record covers a single T cell receptor beta chain. Its specificity is unknown. The sample is drawn from a study of cytomegalovirus exposure and HLA in healthy donors. For the study at large: There were 65 million to 85 million unique TCRs (from HLA-typed donors) in an early data release. Study findings and constraints: In a later analysis, specific HLA alleles were associated with 16,000 or so TCR beta sequences at a 0.05 false discovery rate. TCR beta sequences reportedly predicted most subjects' HLA-A and HLA-B alleles accurately. TCR beta V segments were, for the most part, productive about 87% or about 30% of the time in an earlier analysis.

Trimming cost V 5 bases and J 0 bases; bases outside gene matches: 2. The CDR3 totals 14 residues. The germline V gene encodes CDR1 LNHDA and CDR2 SQIVND (reference sequence). PCR involved 60 Vbeta and 13 Jbeta primers. Generated by immunoSEQ multiplex PCR, the TCRdb table keeps only in-frame clones and is missing some. This table lists approximately 110,000 clones. The specimen sequenced was PBMCs. This chain uses TRBV19 with TRBJ2-7; 9 bases align to TRBD1. The receptor comes from a man aged 18 to 30 in good health and CMV-seronegative. CDR3 sequence: CASSGQGSSYEQYF. The CDR3 DNA is TGTGCCAGTAGTGGACAGGGGTCCTCCTACGAGCAGTACTTC. The full variable domain, in which reference TRBV19 and TRBJ2-7 provide the parts outside the CDR3, is DGGITQSPKYLFRKEGQNVTLSCEQNLNHDAMYWYRQDPGQGLRLIYYSQIVNDFQKGDIAEGYSVSREKKESFPLTVTSAQKNPTAFYLCASSGQGSSYEQYFGPGTRLTVT.